This T cell receptor (beta chain) comes out of a study of T cell changes during pregnancy in multiple sclerosis. The method was immunoSEQ multiplex PCR; TCRdb's version includes in-frame clones alone and lacks a portion of them. The sample yields over 55,000 clones, approximately 92% seen once. This sequence was found in a female donor in good health, enrolled as a control in a pregnancy study. The sample consisted of CD8+ T cells from peripheral blood mononuclear cells, taken in the third trimester of pregnancy.

CDR3 sequence: CASSLKGFGVDEQFF. CDR3 sequence (DNA): TGTGCCAGCAGCTTAAAAGGTTTCGGGGTCGATGAGCAGTTCTTC. The chain uses TRBV7-3 and TRBJ2-1, with D tentatively TRBD2 (5 bases). There are 15 residues in the CDR3. Germline CDR1 and CDR2: SGHTA and FQGTGA. Trimming removed 1 base at V and 8 bases at J, with 15 bases between.